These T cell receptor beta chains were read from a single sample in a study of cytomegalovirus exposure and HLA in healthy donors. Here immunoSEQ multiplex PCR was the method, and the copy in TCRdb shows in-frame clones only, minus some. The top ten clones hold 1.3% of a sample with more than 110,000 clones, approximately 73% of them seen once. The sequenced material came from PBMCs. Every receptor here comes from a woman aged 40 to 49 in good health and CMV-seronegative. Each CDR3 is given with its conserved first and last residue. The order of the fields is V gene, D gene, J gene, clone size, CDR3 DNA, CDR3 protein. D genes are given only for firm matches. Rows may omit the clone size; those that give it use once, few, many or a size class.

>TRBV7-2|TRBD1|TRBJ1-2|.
TGTGCCAGCAGCCGGGAGGGGGCTCTAGTCTACACCTTC
CASSREGALVYTF
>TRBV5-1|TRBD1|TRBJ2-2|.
TGCGCCAGCAGCTTAGGGACAGGGACCACCGGGGAGCTGTTTTTT
CASSLGTGTTGELFF
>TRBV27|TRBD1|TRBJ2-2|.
TGTGCCAGCACCACGCGGACAGGGGTCATCGGGGAGCTGTTTTTT
CASTTRTGVIGELFF
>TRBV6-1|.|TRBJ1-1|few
TGTGCCAGCAGTAAGGACAACCTGAACACTGAAGCTTTCTTT
CASSKDNLNTEAFF
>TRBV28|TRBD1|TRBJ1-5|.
TGTGCCAGCAGTCTCCAGGGGGCCCATCAGCCCCAGCATTTT
CASSLQGAHQPQHF
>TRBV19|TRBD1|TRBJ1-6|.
TGTGCCAGTAGTCCTCGGGGACAGGAAAATTCACCCCTCCACTTT
CASSPRGQENSPLHF
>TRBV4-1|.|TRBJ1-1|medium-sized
TGCGCCAGCAGCCAAGAAAGTCAGGTGAACACTGAAGCTTTCTTT
CASSQESQVNTEAFF
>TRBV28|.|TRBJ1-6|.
TGTGCCAGCAGTTTAAGGGGTTTTTTTGGATCACCCCTCCACTTT
CASSLRGFFGSPLHF
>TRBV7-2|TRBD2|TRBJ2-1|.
TGTGCCAGCAGCTTAGAGTTCTCGGCGGGGGGCAATTTAAATGAGCAGTTCTTC
CASSLEFSAGGNLNEQFF
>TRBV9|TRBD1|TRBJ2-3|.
TGTGCCAGCAGCTCGGGACAGGTAGGGACAGATACGCAGTATTTT
CASSSGQVGTDTQYF
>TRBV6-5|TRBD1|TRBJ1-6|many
TGTGCCAGCAAGTCGGGACAGGGAAATTCACCCCTCCACTTT
CASKSGQGNSPLHF
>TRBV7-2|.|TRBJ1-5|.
TGTGCCAGCAGTCCGAACAGAGATAGCAATCAGCCCCAGCATTTT
CASSPNRDSNQPQHF
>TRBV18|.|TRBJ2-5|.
TGTGCCAGCTCACCACCCGGGGAAGAGACCCAGTACTTC
CASSPPGEETQYF
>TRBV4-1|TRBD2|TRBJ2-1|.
TGCGCCAGCAGCCAGCTCCCGGGGGGGCGGTTGGGGGAGCAGTTCTTC
CASSQLPGGRLGEQFF